This TCR beta chain came from a study of T cells in Graves' hyperthyroidism and ophthalmopathy. About this clonotype: Its matching antigen is unknown.

What was amplified from RNA transcripts were TCR beta CDR3 regions. When the TCR CDR3 underwent first-round RT-PCR, the HTBI primer set was used. MiXCR, run by TCRdb on the multiplex PCR reads, gives a single entry per CDR3 protein. The data show about 400,000 distinct CDR3 sequences, around 13% seen once. Germline-derived CDR1 and CDR2 are DFQATT and SNEGSKA (reference sequence). The V gene end was trimmed by 5 bases and the J gene end by 0 bases; junction bases not matched to a gene: 11. This CDR3 spans 18 amino acids. Study-wide points: Researchers found most expanded thyroid clonotypes above 0.001 in blood as well. By a 13 V-J model, ophthalmopathy was set apart from stable hyperthyroidism.

This TCR was sampled from a woman between 18 and 29 years old with Graves' hyperthyroidism. This chain uses TRBV20-1 with TRBJ2-3; 13 nucleotides align to TRBD2. The sequenced material came from blood. CDR3 in amino acids: CSARAGLAGSSSTDTQYF. For the CDR3, the DNA is TGCAGTGCTCGCGCGGGACTAGCGGGAAGTTCTAGCACAGATACGCAGTATTTT.